The sequence of this TCR beta chain was determined in a study of beta chain features in type 1 diabetes. This clone was detected a few times. Germline V gene sequence: CDR1 KGHSH, CDR2 LQKENI. The ends were cut back, 2 bases at V and 6 bases at J, with 7 bases in the middle. The CDR3 has 12 residues. Expressed TCRB transcripts got sequenced, as all isolated RNA was reverse transcribed. Profiling relied on immunoSEQ multiplex PCR, and the TCRdb table lists in-frame clones only, not all of them. The data show 200,000 to 250,000 clones, roughly 30% seen once. Specimen: central memory CD4+ T cells from blood. The source is a man under 40 in good health. The genes are TRBV18 and TRBJ1-2; no definite D call. Here the CDR3 DNA reads TGTGCCAGCTCACCAAACATCGATGGCTACACCTTC. Amino acid sequence: CASSPNIDGYTF.